This record concerns one T cell receptor beta chain sequence. In the source study's methods: Amplifying reference gene primers gave estimates of nucleated cell counts. The method was immunoSEQ multiplex PCR; TCRdb's version includes in-frame clones alone and lacks a portion of them. V and J calls plus clone size are reproduced from that table; the DNA served to infer D and trimming. The sample holds about 100,000 clones, roughly 88% seen once. The data belong to a study of blood T cell repertoires in COVID-19. On the study more broadly: Italy, Spain and the United States were the sources of the convalescent and acute COVID-19 samples. Sources were T cells, B-cell-depleted T cells, or PBMCs; the material itself was cDNA or gDNA.

Deletions cut 0 bases from V and 0 bases from J, with 3 bases between. The CDR3 is 14 residues long. Germline-derived CDR1 and CDR2 are LNHNV and YYDKDF (reference sequence). The clonotype comes from a man aged 50 or older with active or convalescent COVID-19. Sequenced material: peripheral blood. The chain has TRBV15 and TRBJ1-3; D is undetermined. The CDR3: CATSRDSSGNTIYF. In nucleotides, the CDR3 is TGTGCCACCAGCAGAGACAGCTCTGGAAACACCATATATTTT.